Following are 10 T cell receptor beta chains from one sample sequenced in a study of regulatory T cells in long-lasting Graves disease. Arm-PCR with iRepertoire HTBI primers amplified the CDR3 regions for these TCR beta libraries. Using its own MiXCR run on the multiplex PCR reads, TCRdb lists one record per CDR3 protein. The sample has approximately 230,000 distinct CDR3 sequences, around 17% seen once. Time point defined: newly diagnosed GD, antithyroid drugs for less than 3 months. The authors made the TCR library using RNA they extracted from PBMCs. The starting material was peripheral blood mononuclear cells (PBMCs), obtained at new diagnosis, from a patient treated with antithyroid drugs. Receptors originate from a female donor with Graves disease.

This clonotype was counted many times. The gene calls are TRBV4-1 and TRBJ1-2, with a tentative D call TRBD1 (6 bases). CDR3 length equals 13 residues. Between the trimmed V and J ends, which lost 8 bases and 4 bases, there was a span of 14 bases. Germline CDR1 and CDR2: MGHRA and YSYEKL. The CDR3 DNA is TGCGCCAGCTCAACCTCAGGGGTCTATGGCTACACCTTC. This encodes CASSTSGVYGYTF.

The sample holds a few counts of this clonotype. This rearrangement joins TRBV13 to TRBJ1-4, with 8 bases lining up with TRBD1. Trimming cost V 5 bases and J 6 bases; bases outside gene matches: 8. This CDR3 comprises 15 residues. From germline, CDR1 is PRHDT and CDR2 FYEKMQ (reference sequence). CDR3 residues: CASSPATGEDEKLFF. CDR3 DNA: TGTGCCAGCAGCCCCGCGACAGGGGAAGATGAAAAACTGTTTTTT.

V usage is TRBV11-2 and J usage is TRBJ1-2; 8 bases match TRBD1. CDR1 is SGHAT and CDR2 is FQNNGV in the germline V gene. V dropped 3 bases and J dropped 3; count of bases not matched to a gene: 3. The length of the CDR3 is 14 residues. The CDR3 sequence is CASSLGQVYYGYTF. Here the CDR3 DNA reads TGTGCCAGCAGCTTGGGACAGGTGTACTATGGCTACACCTTC. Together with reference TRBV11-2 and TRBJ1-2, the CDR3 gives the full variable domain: EAGVAQSPRYKIIEKRQSVAFWCNPISGHATLYWYQQILGQGPKLLIQFQNNGVVDDSQLPKDRFSAERLKGVDSTLKIQPAKLEDSAVYLCASSLGQVYYGYTFGSGTRLTVV.

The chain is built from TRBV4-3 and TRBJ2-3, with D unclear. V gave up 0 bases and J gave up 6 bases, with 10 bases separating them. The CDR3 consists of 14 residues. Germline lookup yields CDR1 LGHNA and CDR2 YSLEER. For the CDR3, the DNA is TGCGCCAGCAGCCAAGATATCCTGAAGGATACGCAGTATTTT. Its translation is CASSQDILKDTQYF.

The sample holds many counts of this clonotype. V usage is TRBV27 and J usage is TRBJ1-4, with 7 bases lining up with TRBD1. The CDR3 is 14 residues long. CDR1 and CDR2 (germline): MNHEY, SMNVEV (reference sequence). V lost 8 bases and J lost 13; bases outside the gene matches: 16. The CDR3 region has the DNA TGTGCCAGCCGTAACCGGGACAGTGCAGGGAGACTGTTTTTT. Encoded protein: CASRNRDSAGRLFF.

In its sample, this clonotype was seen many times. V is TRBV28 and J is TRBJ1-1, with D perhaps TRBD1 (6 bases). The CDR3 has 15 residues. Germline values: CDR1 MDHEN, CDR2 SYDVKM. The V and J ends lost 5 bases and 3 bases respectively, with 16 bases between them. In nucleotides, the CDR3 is TGTGCCAGCAGTCCCCACAGGGATTGGTACACTGAAGCTTTCTTT. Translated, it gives CASSPHRDWYTEAFF.

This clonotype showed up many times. The CDR3 loop reads CASSLGVTSGANTGELFF. The CDR3 DNA is TGTGCCAGCAGTTTAGGGGTGACTAGCGGGGCGAACACCGGGGAGCTGTTTTTT. The chain combines TRBV12-3 or TRBV12-4 with TRBJ2-2; TRBD2 matches at 11 bases. The CDR3 is 18 residues long. The trim removed 1 base at V and 0 bases at J, leaving 4 bases unmatched.

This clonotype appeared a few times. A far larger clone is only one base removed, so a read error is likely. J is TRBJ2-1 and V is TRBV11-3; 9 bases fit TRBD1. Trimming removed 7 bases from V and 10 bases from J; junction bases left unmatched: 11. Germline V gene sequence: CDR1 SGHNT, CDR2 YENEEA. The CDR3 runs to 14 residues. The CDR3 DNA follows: TGTGCCAGCACCCGGACAGGGGAACTCTACGAGCAGTTCTTC. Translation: CASTRTGELYEQFF.

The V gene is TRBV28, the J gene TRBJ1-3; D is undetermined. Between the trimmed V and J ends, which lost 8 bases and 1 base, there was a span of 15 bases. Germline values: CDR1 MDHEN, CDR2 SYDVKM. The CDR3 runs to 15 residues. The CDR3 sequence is CASLPVEESGNTIYF. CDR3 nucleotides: TGTGCCAGCCTACCCGTGGAAGAGTCTGGAAACACCATATATTTT.

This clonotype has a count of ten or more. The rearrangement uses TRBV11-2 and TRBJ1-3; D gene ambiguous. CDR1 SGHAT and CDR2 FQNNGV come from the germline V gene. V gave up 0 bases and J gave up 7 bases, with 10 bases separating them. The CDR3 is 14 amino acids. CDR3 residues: CASSLERGLNTIYF. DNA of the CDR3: TGTGCCAGCAGCTTAGAAAGAGGGTTGAACACCATATATTTT.